A selection of T cell receptor beta chains follows, all from one sample in a study of beta chain features in type 1 diabetes. Profiled with immunoSEQ multiplex PCR; TCRdb holds only in-frame clones, not every one. This sample yields 970,000 or so clones, of which roughly 15% are seen a single time; 0.023% belongs to the top ten. Sequencing was done on a sample of naive CD4+ T cells from blood. All receptors come from a woman between 18 and 29 years old in good health. CDR3s include the opening cysteine and the closing phenylalanine or tryptophan. D genes are given only for firm matches. Not all rows give a size; the values are once, few, many and, for expanded clones, a class.

clone size: few
V gene: TRBV29-1
D gene: NA
J gene: TRBJ2-6
CDR3 DNA: TGCAGCGTAGACTCTGGGGCCAACGTCCTGACTTTC
CDR3 protein: CSVDSGANVLTF

clone size: few
V gene: TRBV27
D gene: NA
J gene: TRBJ2-7
CDR3 DNA: TGTGCCAGCAGGTCAGTCTCCTACGAGCAGTACTTC
CDR3 protein: CASRSVSYEQYF

clone size: few
V gene: TRBV18
D gene: NA
J gene: TRBJ1-3
CDR3 DNA: TGTGCCAGCTACGCCGGGGTCACTGGAAACACCATATATTTT
CDR3 protein: CASYAGVTGNTIYF

clone size: few
V gene: TRBV4-2
D gene: NA
J gene: TRBJ2-2
CDR3 DNA: TGTGCCAGCAGCCAGTCCTTTGTCGGTCAGGGGTCCGGGGAGCTGTTTTTT
CDR3 protein: CASSQSFVGQGSGELFF

clone size: few
V gene: TRBV11-2
D gene: TRBD1
J gene: TRBJ2-1
CDR3 DNA: TGTGCCACCAGGGGGATCAGGGGGCTATCACCCCGGGAGCAGTTCTTC
CDR3 protein: CATRGIRGLSPREQFF

clone size: few
V gene: TRBV21-1
D gene: NA
J gene: TRBJ2-3
CDR3 DNA: TGTGCCAAAGCGGCTAGCGGGACATCCGAGCCGGCAGATACGCAGTATTTT
CDR3 protein: CAKAASGTSEPADTQYF

clone size: few
V gene: TRBV5-1
D gene: TRBD2
J gene: TRBJ2-5
CDR3 DNA: TGCGCCAGCAGCTTGCCCATGACTAGCGGTATTTTGGAGACCCAGTACTTC
CDR3 protein: CASSLPMTSGILETQYF

clone size: few
V gene: TRBV6-1
D gene: TRBD1
J gene: TRBJ1-1
CDR3 DNA: TGTGCCAGCAGCCCCGACAGGGTAGTGTGGACTGAAGCTTTCTTT
CDR3 protein: CASSPDRVVWTEAFF

clone size: NA
V gene: TRBV7-2
D gene: NA
J gene: TRBJ1-2
CDR3 DNA: TGTGCCAGCAGCTTGGCGAGACGGTCTACGAGTGGCTACACCTTC
CDR3 protein: CASSLARRSTSGYTF

clone size: NA
V gene: TRBV27
D gene: TRBD1
J gene: TRBJ1-2
CDR3 DNA: TGTGCCAGCAGCCCGACAGGGGGAATCGGCTACACCTTC
CDR3 protein: CASSPTGGIGYTF

clone size: few
V gene: TRBV28
D gene: TRBD2
J gene: TRBJ2-4
CDR3 DNA: TGTGCCAGCAGTTTCTCCGGGACTAGCGGGAAGGGCATTCAGTACTTC
CDR3 protein: CASSFSGTSGKGIQYF

clone size: few
V gene: TRBV7-6
D gene: NA
J gene: TRBJ2-3
CDR3 DNA: TGTGCCAGCAGCTTCCTACCCTACACAGATACGCAGTATTTT
CDR3 protein: CASSFLPYTDTQYF

clone size: few
V gene: TRBV5-1
D gene: NA
J gene: TRBJ2-3
CDR3 DNA: TGCGCCAGCAGCTTGGACTCTAACGATGATACGCAGTATTTT
CDR3 protein: CASSLDSNDDTQYF

clone size: few
V gene: TRBV6-4
D gene: NA
J gene: TRBJ2-3
CDR3 DNA: TGTGCCAGCAGTGAAGAGTCTGGGGGTGATACGCAGTATTTT
CDR3 protein: CASSEESGGDTQYF

clone size: few
V gene: TRBV2
D gene: TRBD1
J gene: TRBJ1-2
CDR3 DNA: TGTGCCAGCAGGGGGGACAGTGCGGCTTACACCTTC
CDR3 protein: CASRGDSAAYTF

clone size: few
V gene: TRBV10-3
D gene: TRBD1
J gene: TRBJ2-3
CDR3 DNA: TGTGCCACCCGGGACAGGGGCACAGATACGCAGTATTTT
CDR3 protein: CATRDRGTDTQYF

clone size: few
V gene: TRBV6-5
D gene: NA
J gene: TRBJ2-7
CDR3 DNA: TGTGCCAGCAGGGCCGACGCACTGCGCTCCTACGAGCAGTACTTC
CDR3 protein: CASRADALRSYEQYF

clone size: NA
V gene: TRBV5-1
D gene: NA
J gene: TRBJ2-3
CDR3 DNA: TGCGCCAGCAGCGTAGGGAGCACAGATACGCAGTATTTT
CDR3 protein: CASSVGSTDTQYF

clone size: few
V gene: TRBV7-2
D gene: TRBD1
J gene: TRBJ1-2
CDR3 DNA: TGTGCCAGCAGCTTAGCGTACAGGGGGGTGGACTATGGCTACACCTTC
CDR3 protein: CASSLAYRGVDYGYTF

clone size: NA
V gene: TRBV5-1
D gene: NA
J gene: TRBJ2-5
CDR3 DNA: TGCGCCAGCAGCTCAGAGAGGGAGACCCAGTACTTC
CDR3 protein: CASSSERETQYF

clone size: NA
V gene: TRBV2
D gene: NA
J gene: TRBJ1-1
CDR3 DNA: TGTGCCAGCAGTGAGGAAGGGGCCAGCACTGAAGCTTTCTTT
CDR3 protein: CASSEEGASTEAFF

clone size: NA
V gene: TRBV5-4
D gene: NA
J gene: TRBJ1-2
CDR3 DNA: TGTGCCAGCAGCTTGGTAGGGCGGGACTATGGCTACACCTTC
CDR3 protein: CASSLVGRDYGYTF

clone size: few
V gene: TRBV7-9
D gene: NA
J gene: TRBJ1-2
CDR3 DNA: TGTGCCAGCAGCATTACCACCGGCTACACCTTC
CDR3 protein: CASSITTGYTF

clone size: NA
V gene: TRBV28
D gene: NA
J gene: TRBJ2-7
CDR3 DNA: TGTGCCAGCAGTTACCTCGTTGTCCCCAGTCCCTCCTACGAGCAGTACTTC
CDR3 protein: CASSYLVVPSPSYEQYF

clone size: few
V gene: TRBV2
D gene: NA
J gene: TRBJ2-7
CDR3 DNA: TGTGCCAGCCGAGATTCGCCCCCCTCCTACGAGCAGTACTTC
CDR3 protein: CASRDSPPSYEQYF

clone size: NA
V gene: TRBV2
D gene: TRBD2
J gene: TRBJ2-2
CDR3 DNA: TGTGCCAGCAGTCTAGCGGGGCCGAACACCGGGGAGCTGTTTTTT
CDR3 protein: CASSLAGPNTGELFF

clone size: NA
V gene: TRBV6-6
D gene: TRBD1
J gene: TRBJ1-5
CDR3 DNA: TGTGCCAGCAATATACAGGGGGATCAGCCCCAGCATTTT
CDR3 protein: CASNIQGDQPQHF

clone size: NA
V gene: TRBV5-4
D gene: TRBD2
J gene: TRBJ2-7
CDR3 DNA: TGTGCCAGCAGCTCTACTAGCGGGAGTTACGAGCAGTACTTC
CDR3 protein: CASSSTSGSYEQYF

clone size: few
V gene: TRBV19
D gene: TRBD1
J gene: TRBJ1-5
CDR3 DNA: TGTGCCAGTAGTACCACAGGGGGCAATCAGCCCCAGCATTTT
CDR3 protein: CASSTTGGNQPQHF

clone size: NA
V gene: TRBV11-2
D gene: NA
J gene: TRBJ1-2
CDR3 DNA: TGTGCCAGCAGCTTATTAGAAAACTATGGCTACACCTTC
CDR3 protein: CASSLLENYGYTF

clone size: NA
V gene: TRBV11-2
D gene: NA
J gene: TRBJ2-5
CDR3 DNA: TGTGCCAGCAGCTTAGGCCCAGGGAAGGGAGAGACCCAGTACTTC
CDR3 protein: CASSLGPGKGETQYF

clone size: NA
V gene: TRBV11-2
D gene: NA
J gene: TRBJ2-2
CDR3 DNA: TGTGCCAGCAGCCCCCTGCGCGGGGACACCGGGGAGCTGTTTTTT
CDR3 protein: CASSPLRGDTGELFF

clone size: NA
V gene: TRBV6-5
D gene: TRBD2
J gene: TRBJ2-7
CDR3 DNA: TGTGCCAGCAGTGGACTAGCGGGATTCTACGAGCAGTACTTC
CDR3 protein: CASSGLAGFYEQYF

clone size: few
V gene: TRBV2
D gene: TRBD2
J gene: TRBJ2-2
CDR3 DNA: TGTGCCAGCAGTGAGCAAGGACTAGCGACCGGGGAGCTGTTTTTT
CDR3 protein: CASSEQGLATGELFF

clone size: NA
V gene: TRBV7-9
D gene: TRBD1
J gene: TRBJ2-2
CDR3 DNA: TGTGCCAGCAGCTTCGGGACAGGGGACACCGGGGAGCTGTTTTTT
CDR3 protein: CASSFGTGDTGELFF

clone size: NA
V gene: TRBV28
D gene: NA
J gene: TRBJ1-5
CDR3 DNA: TGTGCCAGCAGTCCGAAGAGGAATCAGCCCCAGCATTTT
CDR3 protein: CASSPKRNQPQHF

clone size: few
V gene: TRBV7-9
D gene: NA
J gene: TRBJ1-1
CDR3 DNA: TGTGCCAGCAGCTTAGTGTCAGTAATGAACACTGAAGCTTTCTTT
CDR3 protein: CASSLVSVMNTEAFF

clone size: few
V gene: TRBV7-9
D gene: NA
J gene: TRBJ1-3
CDR3 DNA: TGTGCCAGCAGCTTAGGGACCTCTGGAAACACCATATATTTT
CDR3 protein: CASSLGTSGNTIYF

clone size: few
V gene: TRBV7-9
D gene: NA
J gene: TRBJ1-1
CDR3 DNA: TGTGCCAGCAGCGAAGGCGTGACCACTGAAGCTTTCTTT
CDR3 protein: CASSEGVTTEAFF

clone size: NA
V gene: TRBV6-1
D gene: TRBD2
J gene: TRBJ2-1
CDR3 DNA: TGTGCCAGCAGTGAAAGACTAGCGGGAGTTTACAATGAGCAGTTCTTC
CDR3 protein: CASSERLAGVYNEQFF

clone size: NA
V gene: TRBV18
D gene: TRBD1
J gene: TRBJ2-3
CDR3 DNA: TGTGCCAGCTCACCAAATAACATGGGACAGGGGGCAGATACGCAGTATTTT
CDR3 protein: CASSPNNMGQGADTQYF

clone size: few
V gene: TRBV5-4
D gene: TRBD2
J gene: TRBJ2-1
CDR3 DNA: TGTGCCAGCAGCTTGTTGACTAGCGGGTCCTACAATGAGCAGTTCTTC
CDR3 protein: CASSLLTSGSYNEQFF